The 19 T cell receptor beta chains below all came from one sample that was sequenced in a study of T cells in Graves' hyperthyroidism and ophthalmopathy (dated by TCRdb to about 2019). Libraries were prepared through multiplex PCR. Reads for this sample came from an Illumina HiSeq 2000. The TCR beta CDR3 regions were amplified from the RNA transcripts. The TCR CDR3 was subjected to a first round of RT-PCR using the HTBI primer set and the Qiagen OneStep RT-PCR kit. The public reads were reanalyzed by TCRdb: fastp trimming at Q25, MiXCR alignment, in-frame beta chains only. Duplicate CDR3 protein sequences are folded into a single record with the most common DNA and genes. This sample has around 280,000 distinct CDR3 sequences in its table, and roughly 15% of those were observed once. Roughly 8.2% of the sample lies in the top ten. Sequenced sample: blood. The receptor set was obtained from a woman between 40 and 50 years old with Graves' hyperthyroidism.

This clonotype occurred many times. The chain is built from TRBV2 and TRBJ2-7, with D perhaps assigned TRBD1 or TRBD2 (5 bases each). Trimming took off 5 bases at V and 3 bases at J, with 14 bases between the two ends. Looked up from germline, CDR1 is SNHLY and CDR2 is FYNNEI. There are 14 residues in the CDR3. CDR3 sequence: CASSWDGGGYEQYF. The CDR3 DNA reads TGTGCCAGCAGTTGGGACGGAGGCGGCTACGAGCAGTACTTC. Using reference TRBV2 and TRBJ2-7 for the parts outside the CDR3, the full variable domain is EPEVTQTPSHQVTQMGQEVILRCVPISNHLYFYWYRQILGQKVEFLVSFYNNEISEKSEIFDDQFSVERPDGSNFTLKIRSTKLEDSAMYFCASSWDGGGYEQYFGPGTRLTVT.

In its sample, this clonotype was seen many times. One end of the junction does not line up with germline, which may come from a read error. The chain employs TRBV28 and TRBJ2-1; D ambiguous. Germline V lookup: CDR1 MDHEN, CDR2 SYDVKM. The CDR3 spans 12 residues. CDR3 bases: TGTGCCAGCAGTCCCCTAAACAATGCGCAGTTCTTC. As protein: CASSPLNNAQFF.

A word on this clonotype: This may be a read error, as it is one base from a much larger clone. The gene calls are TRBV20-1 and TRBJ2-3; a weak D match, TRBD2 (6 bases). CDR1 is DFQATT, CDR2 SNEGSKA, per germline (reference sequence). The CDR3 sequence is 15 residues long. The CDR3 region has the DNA TGCAGTACTAGAGATCGAGGAGGGTTGGGCGGGACGCAGTATTTT. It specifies CSTRDRGGLGGTQYF.

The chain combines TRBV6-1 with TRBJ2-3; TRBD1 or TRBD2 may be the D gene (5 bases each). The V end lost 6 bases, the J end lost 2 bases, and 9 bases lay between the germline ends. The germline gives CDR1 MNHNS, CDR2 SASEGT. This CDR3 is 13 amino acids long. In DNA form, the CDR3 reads TGTGCCAGCAGGAGGGGAACCACAGATACGCAGTATTTT. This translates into CASRRGTTDTQYF.

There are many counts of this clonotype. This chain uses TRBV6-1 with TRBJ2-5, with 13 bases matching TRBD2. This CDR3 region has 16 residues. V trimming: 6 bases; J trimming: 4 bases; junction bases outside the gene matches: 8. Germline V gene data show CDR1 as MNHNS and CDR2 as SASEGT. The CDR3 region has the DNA TGTGCCAGCAGACTCACTAGCGGGAGGGCCATAGAGACCCAGTACTTC. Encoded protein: CASRLTSGRAIETQYF.

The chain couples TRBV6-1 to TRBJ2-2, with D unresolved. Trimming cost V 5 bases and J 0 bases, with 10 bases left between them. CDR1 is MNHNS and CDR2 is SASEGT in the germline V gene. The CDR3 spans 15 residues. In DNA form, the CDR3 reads TGTGCCAGCAGTTCCCCAGATGCGAACACCGGGGAGCTGTTTTTT. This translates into CASSSPDANTGELFF.

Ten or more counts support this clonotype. CDR3 sequence (DNA): TGTGCCAGCAGTTTTTTCGGGACCTACAATGAGCAGTTCTTC. This sequence encodes CASSFFGTYNEQFF. The chain is built from TRBV27 and TRBJ2-1; a possible D gene is TRBD2 (5 bases). Per the germline V gene, CDR1 is MNHEY and CDR2 is SMNVEV (reference sequence). The CDR3 totals 14 residues. Trimming left V 3 bases short and J 2 bases short, with 8 bases between.

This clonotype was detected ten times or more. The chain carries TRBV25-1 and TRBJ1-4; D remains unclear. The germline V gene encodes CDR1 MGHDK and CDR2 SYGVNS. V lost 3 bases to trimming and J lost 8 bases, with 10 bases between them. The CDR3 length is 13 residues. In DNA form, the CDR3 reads TGTGCCAGCAGTGACAACACAAGGGAAAAACTGTTTTTT. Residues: CASSDNTREKLFF.

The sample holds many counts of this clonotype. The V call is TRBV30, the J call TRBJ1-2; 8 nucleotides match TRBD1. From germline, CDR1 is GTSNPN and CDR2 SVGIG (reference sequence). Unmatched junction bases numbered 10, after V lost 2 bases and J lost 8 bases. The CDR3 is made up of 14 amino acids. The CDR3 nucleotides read TGTGCCTGGAGTCCAACAGGGGGAGAAGAAGGCTACACCTTC. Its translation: CAWSPTGGEEGYTF.

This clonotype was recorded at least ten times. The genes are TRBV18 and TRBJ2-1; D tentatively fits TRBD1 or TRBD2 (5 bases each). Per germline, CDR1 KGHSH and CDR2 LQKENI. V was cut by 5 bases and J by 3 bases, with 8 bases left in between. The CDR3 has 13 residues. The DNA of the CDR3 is TGTGCCAGCTCAGGGACCAACTACAATGAGCAGTTCTTC. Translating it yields CASSGTNYNEQFF.

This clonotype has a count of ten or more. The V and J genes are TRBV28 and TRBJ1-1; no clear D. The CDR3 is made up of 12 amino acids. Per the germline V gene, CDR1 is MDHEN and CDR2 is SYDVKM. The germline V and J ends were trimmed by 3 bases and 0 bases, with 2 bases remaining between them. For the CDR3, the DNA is TGTGCCAGCAGTTTTGTGAACACTGAAGCTTTCTTT. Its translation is CASSFVNTEAFF.

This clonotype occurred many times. This CDR3 is CASGLAGLSTDTQYF. In DNA, the CDR3 is TGTGCCAGCGGGCTAGCGGGACTCAGCACAGATACGCAGTATTTT. This chain uses TRBV2 with TRBJ2-3, with 9 bases that match TRBD2. In germline, CDR1 is SNHLY, CDR2 FYNNEI. V gave up 8 bases and J gave up 0 bases; unmatched junction bases: 6. The CDR3 covers 15 residues.

The CDR3: CSARDRYSYEQYF. The CDR3, as DNA: TGCAGTGCTAGAGATCGATACTCCTACGAGCAGTACTTC. The rearrangement joins TRBV20-1 to TRBJ2-7; D gene ambiguous. The CDR3 covers 13 residues. Germline V gene sequence: CDR1 DFQATT, CDR2 SNEGSKA (reference sequence). Deletions cut 0 bases from V and 0 bases from J, with 6 bases between.

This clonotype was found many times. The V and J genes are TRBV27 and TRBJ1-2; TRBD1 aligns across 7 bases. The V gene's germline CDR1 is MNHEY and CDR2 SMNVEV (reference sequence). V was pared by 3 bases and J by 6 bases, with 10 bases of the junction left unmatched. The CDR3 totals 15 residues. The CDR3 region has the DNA TGTGCCAGCAGTTTCGGATACGGGACAGTTCATGGCTACACCTTC. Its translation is CASSFGYGTVHGYTF.

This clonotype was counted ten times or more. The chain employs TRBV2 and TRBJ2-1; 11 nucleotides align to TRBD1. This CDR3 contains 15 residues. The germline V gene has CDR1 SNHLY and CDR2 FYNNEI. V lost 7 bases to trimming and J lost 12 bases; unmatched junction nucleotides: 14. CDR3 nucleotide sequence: TGTGCCAGCAAGACCGGGACAGGGGGTTTAGTGGGGCAGTTCTTC. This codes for CASKTGTGGLVGQFF.

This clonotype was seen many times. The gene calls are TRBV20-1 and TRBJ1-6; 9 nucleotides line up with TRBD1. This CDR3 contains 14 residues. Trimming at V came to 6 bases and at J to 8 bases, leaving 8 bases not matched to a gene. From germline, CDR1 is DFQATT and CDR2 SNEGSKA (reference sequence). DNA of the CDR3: TGCAGTGCCACAGGGACAGGGAGTGATTCACCCCTCCACTTT. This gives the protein CSATGTGSDSPLHF.

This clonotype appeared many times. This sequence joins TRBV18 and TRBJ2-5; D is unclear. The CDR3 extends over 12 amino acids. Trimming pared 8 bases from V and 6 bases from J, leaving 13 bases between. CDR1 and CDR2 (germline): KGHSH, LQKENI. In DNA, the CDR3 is TGTGCCAGCGGTGAAACAAAAAAGACCCAGTACTTC. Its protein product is CASGETKKTQYF.

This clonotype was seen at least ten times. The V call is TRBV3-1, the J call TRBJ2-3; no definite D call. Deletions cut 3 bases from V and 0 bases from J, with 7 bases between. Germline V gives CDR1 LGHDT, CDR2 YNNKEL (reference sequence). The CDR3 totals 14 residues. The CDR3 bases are TGTGCCAGCAGCCACAGGAAGAGCACAGATACGCAGTATTTT. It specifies CASSHRKSTDTQYF.

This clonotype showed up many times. This CDR3 reads CATSGNPSGSNQPQHF. The CDR3 DNA sequence: TGTGCCACCAGTGGGAACCCATCGGGGAGCAATCAGCCCCAGCATTTT. This rearrangement joins TRBV24-1 to TRBJ1-5; no firm D call. V was cut by 5 bases and J by 1 base, with 14 bases left in between. The CDR3 runs 16 residues. Germline CDR1 reads KGHDR; CDR2 reads SFDVKD.